This entry concerns a single T cell receptor (beta chain). The germline CDR1 and CDR2 sequences are SEHNR and FQNEAQ (reference sequence). There are 12 residues in the CDR3. Trimming took 7 bases from V and 9 from J, leaving 13 bases between them. These data come from a study of CD8 T cells in Susac syndrome. It was with random hexamers that 0.5 to 1 ug RNA was reverse transcribed. Each CDR3 protein is one row after TCRdb ran MiXCR on the immunoSEQ multiplex PCR reads. The sample has about 180,000 distinct CDR3 sequences, about 93% seen once. Sequencing used CD4+ T cells from PBMCs. This rearrangement joins TRBV7-9 to TRBJ2-1, with unresolved D. This clonotype was obtained from a human donor with Susac syndrome. CDR3 amino acids: CASNPRVGEQFF. In DNA form, the CDR3 reads TGTGCCAGCAACCCAAGGGTTGGTGAGCAGTTCTTC.